These 7 T cell receptor beta chains originate from one sample sequenced in a study of blood T cell repertoires in COVID-19 (dated by TCRdb to between 2020 and 2021). Library method: the immunoSEQ multiplex PCR assay. Sourced from immuneACCESS, this table was stored by TCRdb with only in-frame sequences that have V and J called. A share of the clones is absent; for the studies checked, an unresolved V gene accounts for under half, and the remainder has no known explanation. This sample lists roughly 280,000 clones; approximately 89% were detected once. The biggest ten clones account for approximately 9.7% of the sample. Source material: peripheral blood. These receptors were taken from a man aged 35 to 55 with active or convalescent COVID-19.

The chain recombines TRBV3-1 (or the pseudogene TRBV3-2) with TRBJ2-7; maybe TRBD2 (5 bases). V was pared by 5 bases and J by 2 bases, with 19 bases between. This CDR3 comprises 16 residues. The germline V gene encodes CDR1 LGHDT and CDR2 YNNKEL (reference sequence). The CDR3 sequence: CASSSRLSRGTYEQYF. In DNA, the CDR3 is TGTGCCAGCAGCTCCCGATTGTCCCGGGGAACCTACGAGCAGTACTTC.

The rearrangement links TRBV30 to TRBJ1-2; 7 bases match TRBD1. Germline V gene data show CDR1 as GTSNPN and CDR2 as SVGIG (reference sequence). Trimming took 5 bases from V and 4 from J; bases not matched to a gene: 10. The CDR3 is 14 amino acids. DNA of the CDR3: TGTGCCTGGGGAAACAGGGGCCGGGGCTATGGCTACACCTTC. Translated, it gives CAWGNRGRGYGYTF.

The chain combines TRBV27 with TRBJ2-5, with D possibly matching TRBD2 (6 bases). Germline assignment: CDR1 MNHEY and CDR2 SMNVEV (reference sequence). The CDR3 runs 12 residues. Deletions cut 2 bases from V and 7 bases from J, with 8 bases between. CDR3 residues: CASSLVGGTQYF. In DNA, the CDR3 is TGTGCCAGCAGTTTAGTGGGGGGGACCCAGTACTTC.

In its sample, this clone was seen once. The rearrangement joins TRBV30 to TRBJ1-2, with D uncertain. The germline gives CDR1 GTSNPN, CDR2 SVGIG (reference sequence). The germline V and J ends were trimmed by 2 bases and 2 bases, with 9 bases remaining between them. The CDR3 consists of 13 residues. The CDR3 protein is CAWSREINYGYTF. CDR3 DNA: TGTGCCTGGAGTCGCGAAATAAACTATGGCTACACCTTC.

The J gene is TRBJ2-3, the V gene TRBV18, with D uncertain. CDR3 size: 13 residues. CDR1 and CDR2 from the germline V gene are KGHSH and LQKENI. V gave up 3 bases and J gave up 0 bases, with 4 bases separating them. The chain's CDR3 is CASSPTSTDTQYF. CDR3 DNA sequence: TGTGCCAGCTCACCTACTAGCACAGATACGCAGTATTTT.

The chain uses TRBV6-5 and TRBJ1-2, with D maybe TRBD1 (6 bases). The CDR3 runs to 14 residues. Germline loops: CDR1 MNHEY, CDR2 SVGAGI. V was shortened by 4 bases and J by 4 bases, with 13 bases between the two germline ends. The CDR3 region has the DNA TGTGCCAGCAGTTCGGACAGCATTCTCTATGGCTACACCTTC. Its translation is CASSSDSILYGYTF.

The CDR3 loop reads CASSRGTEQYF. The CDR3, as DNA: TGTGCCAGTAGCAGGGGAACGGAGCAGTACTTC. The chain is built from TRBV19 and TRBJ2-7, with a possible D match to TRBD1 (6 bases). Looked up from germline, CDR1 is LNHDA and CDR2 is SQIVND (reference sequence). V was clipped by 6 bases and J by 7 bases, with 10 bases between them. The length of the CDR3 is 11 residues. Looking up the rest from reference TRBV19 and TRBJ2-7 gives the full variable domain: DGGITQSPKYLFRKEGQNVTLSCEQNLNHDAMYWYRQDPGQGLRLIYYSQIVNDFQKGDIAEGYSVSREKKESFPLTVTSAQKNPTAFYLCASSRGTEQYFGPGTRLTVT.